This T cell receptor beta chain originates from a study of blood T cell repertoires in COVID-19. The wider study: Collection of acute and convalescent COVID-19 samples took place in the United States, Italy and Spain. PBMCs, B-cell-depleted T cells, or T cells were the source of the cDNA or gDNA that made up the material.

This CDR3 is built from 15 residues. The trim removed 3 bases at V and 7 bases at J, leaving 8 bases unmatched. From germline, CDR1 is SGHRS and CDR2 YFSETQ. In the source study's methods: Amplification of reference gene primers provided the estimated nucleated cell counts. Libraries were prepared by immunoSEQ multiplex PCR; TCRdb keeps only in-frame clonotypes and omits some of them. V and J calls and clone size are copied from that table; D and trimming were computed from the DNA. The sample records around 150,000 clones, over 80% being singletons. All enrollees were about 18 to 89 years old and from some 24 US areas.

J is TRBJ2-3 and V is TRBV5-1; 10 bases are a match to TRBD1. The TCR originated in a woman between 40 and 50 years old who had recovered from COVID-19. Sequencing was carried out using PBMCs or T cells enriched from blood (not recorded which). CDR3 sequence reads: CASSSTGGVANTQYF. The CDR3 region has the DNA TGCGCCAGCAGCTCGACAGGGGGCGTCGCAAATACGCAGTATTTT.